This T cell receptor beta chain was observed in a study of CD8+ T cells in alopecia areata. The study's findings and limits: Affected lesional scalp, above all in alopecia totalis/universalis, was more clonal than normal scalp. Tofacitinib significantly decreased scalp clonality and expanded CD8+ clones among top 100.

As to this clone: Its antigen is unidentified.

Treatment defined: oral pan-JAK inhibitor, 5-10 mg twice daily. Cell sorting on a FACSAria was used to separate CD4+ and CD8+ T cells from the PBMCs. RNA was isolated and reverse transcribed to cDNA, the sequencing template. Profiling relied on immunoSEQ multiplex PCR, and the TCRdb table lists in-frame clones only, not all of them. Among more than 150,000 clones listed, about three fifths were seen once. This clonotype was obtained from a human donor with alopecia areata. Here the sequenced sample was CD8+ T cells sorted from blood, taken at week 24, from a patient treated with tofacitinib.

This chain's CDR3 is CAWSVLGQGNTEAFF. CDR3 in DNA: TGTGCCTGGAGTGTACTTGGTCAGGGGAACACTGAAGCTTTCTTT. The chain has TRBV30 and TRBJ1-1, with D maybe TRBD1 (5 bases). Trimming removed 0 bases at V and 1 base at J, with 12 bases between. Per the germline V gene, CDR1 is GTSNPN and CDR2 is SVGIG (reference sequence). The CDR3 has 15 amino acids.